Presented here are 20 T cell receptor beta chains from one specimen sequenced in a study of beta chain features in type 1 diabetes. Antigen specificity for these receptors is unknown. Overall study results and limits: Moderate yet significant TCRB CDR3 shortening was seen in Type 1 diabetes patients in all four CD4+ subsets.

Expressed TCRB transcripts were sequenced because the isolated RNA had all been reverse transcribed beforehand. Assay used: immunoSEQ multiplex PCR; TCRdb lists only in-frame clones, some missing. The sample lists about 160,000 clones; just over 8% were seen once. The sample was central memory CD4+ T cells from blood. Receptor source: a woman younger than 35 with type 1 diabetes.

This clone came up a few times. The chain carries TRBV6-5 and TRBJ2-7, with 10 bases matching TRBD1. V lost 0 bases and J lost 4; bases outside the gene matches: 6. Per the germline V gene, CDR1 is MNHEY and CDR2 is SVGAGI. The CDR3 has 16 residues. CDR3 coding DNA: TGTGCCAGCAGTTACTCCGCCGGGACAGGGGTGTACGAGCAGTACTTC. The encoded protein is CASSYSAGTGVYEQYF.

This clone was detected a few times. The CDR3 region is CASSRGDGNYGYTF. In nucleotides, the CDR3 is TGTGCCAGCAGCCGGGGGGACGGGAACTATGGCTACACCTTC. V is TRBV5-6 and J is TRBJ1-2; TRBD1 is a possible D gene (5 bases). From germline, CDR1 is SGHDT and CDR2 YYEEEE. V lost 4 bases, J lost 2 bases, and 12 bases lay in between. CDR3 length: 14 residues. The complete variable domain, with remaining parts taken from reference TRBV5-6 and TRBJ1-2, reads DAGVTQSPTHLIKTRGQQVTLRCSPKSGHDTVSWYQQALGQGPQFIFQYYEEEERQRGNFPDRFSGHQFPNYSSELNVNALLLGDSALYLCASSRGDGNYGYTFGSGTRLTVV.

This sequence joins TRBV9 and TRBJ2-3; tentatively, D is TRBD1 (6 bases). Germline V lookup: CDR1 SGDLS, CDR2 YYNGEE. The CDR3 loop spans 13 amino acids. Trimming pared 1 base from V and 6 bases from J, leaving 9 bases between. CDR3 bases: TGTGCCAGCAGCGTAACAGGGACGGATACGCAGTATTTT. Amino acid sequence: CASSVTGTDTQYF.

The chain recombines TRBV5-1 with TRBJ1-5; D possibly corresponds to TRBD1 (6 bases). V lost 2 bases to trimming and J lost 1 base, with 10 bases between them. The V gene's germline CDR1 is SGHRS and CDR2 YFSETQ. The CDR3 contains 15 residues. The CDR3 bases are TGCGCCAGCAGCTTAACAGGGATGAGCAATCAGCCCCAGCATTTT. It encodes CASSLTGMSNQPQHF. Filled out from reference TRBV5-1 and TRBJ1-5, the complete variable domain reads KAGVTQTPRYLIKTRGQQVTLSCSPISGHRSVSWYQQTPGQGLQFLFEYFSETQRNKGNFPGRFSGRQFSNSRSEMNVSTLELGDSALYLCASSLTGMSNQPQHFGDGTRLSIL.

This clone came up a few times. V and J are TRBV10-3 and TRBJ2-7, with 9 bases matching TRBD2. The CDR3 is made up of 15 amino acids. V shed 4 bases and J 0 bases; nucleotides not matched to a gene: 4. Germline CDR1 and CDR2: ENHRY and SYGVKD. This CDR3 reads CAISGAGGVSYEQYF. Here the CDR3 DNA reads TGTGCCATCAGTGGGGCGGGGGGGGTCTCCTACGAGCAGTACTTC.

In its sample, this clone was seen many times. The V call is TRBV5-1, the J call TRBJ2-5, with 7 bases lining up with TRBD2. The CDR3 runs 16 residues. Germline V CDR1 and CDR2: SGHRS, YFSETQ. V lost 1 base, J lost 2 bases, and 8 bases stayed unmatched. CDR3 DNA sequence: TGCGCCAGCAGCTTGTTTTCGGGGAGGGTACAAGAGACCCAGTACTTC. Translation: CASSLFSGRVQETQYF.

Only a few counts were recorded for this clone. CDR3 region: CASSPTGGSNQPQHF. CDR3 in DNA: TGTGCCAGCAGCCCCACAGGGGGAAGCAATCAGCCCCAGCATTTT. V gene TRBV7-8 combines with J gene TRBJ1-5, with TRBD1 identical over 8 bases. Germline assignment: CDR1 SGHVS and CDR2 FQNEAQ. V was clipped by 5 bases and J by 1 base; unmatched bases: 4. The CDR3 extends over 15 amino acids.

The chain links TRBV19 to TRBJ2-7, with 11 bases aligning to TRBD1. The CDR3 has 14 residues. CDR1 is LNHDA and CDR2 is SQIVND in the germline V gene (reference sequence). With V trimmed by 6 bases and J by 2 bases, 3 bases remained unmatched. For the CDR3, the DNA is TGTGCCAGTAGGTCGGGACAGGGGGCCTACGAGCAGTACTTC. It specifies CASRSGQGAYEQYF.

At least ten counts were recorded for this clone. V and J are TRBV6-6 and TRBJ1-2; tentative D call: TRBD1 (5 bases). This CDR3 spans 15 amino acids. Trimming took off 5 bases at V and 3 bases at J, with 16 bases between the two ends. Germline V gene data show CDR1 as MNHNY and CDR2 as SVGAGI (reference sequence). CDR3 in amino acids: CASSRGIRVDYGYTF. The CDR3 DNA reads TGTGCCAGCAGTCGAGGAATCAGGGTGGACTATGGCTACACCTTC.

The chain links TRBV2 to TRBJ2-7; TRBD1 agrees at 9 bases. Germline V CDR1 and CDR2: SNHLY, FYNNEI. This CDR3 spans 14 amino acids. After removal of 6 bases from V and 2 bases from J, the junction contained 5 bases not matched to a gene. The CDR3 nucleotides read TGTGCCAGCAGGGACAGGGGAAGCACCTACGAGCAGTACTTC. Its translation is CASRDRGSTYEQYF.

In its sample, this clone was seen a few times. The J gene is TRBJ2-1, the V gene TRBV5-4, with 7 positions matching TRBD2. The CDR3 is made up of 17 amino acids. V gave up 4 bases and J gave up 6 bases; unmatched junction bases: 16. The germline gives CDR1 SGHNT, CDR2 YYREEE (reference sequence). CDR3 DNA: TGTGCCAGCAGCAAGCGGGTTTCCGGACTAGTCGGCAATGAGCAGTTCTTC. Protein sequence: CASSKRVSGLVGNEQFF.

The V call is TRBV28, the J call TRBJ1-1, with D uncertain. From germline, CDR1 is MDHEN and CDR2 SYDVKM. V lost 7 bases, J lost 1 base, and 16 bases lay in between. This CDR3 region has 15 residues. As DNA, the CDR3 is TGTGCCAGCATAATGGCTCAGGTCGGGAACACTGAAGCTTTCTTT. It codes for CASIMAQVGNTEAFF.

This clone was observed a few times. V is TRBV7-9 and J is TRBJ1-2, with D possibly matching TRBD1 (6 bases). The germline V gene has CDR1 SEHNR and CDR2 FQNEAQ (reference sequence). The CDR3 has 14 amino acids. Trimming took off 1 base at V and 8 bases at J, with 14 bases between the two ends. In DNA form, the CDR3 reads TGTGCCAGCAGCTTAGAGGGGGGGCTTTACGGCTACACCTTC. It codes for CASSLEGGLYGYTF.

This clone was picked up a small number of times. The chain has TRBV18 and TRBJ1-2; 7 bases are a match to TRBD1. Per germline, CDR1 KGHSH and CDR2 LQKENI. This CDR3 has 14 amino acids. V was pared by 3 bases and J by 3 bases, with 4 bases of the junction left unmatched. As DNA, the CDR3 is TGTGCCAGCTCACCGGGGACAGTTTACTATGGCTACACCTTC. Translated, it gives CASSPGTVYYGYTF.

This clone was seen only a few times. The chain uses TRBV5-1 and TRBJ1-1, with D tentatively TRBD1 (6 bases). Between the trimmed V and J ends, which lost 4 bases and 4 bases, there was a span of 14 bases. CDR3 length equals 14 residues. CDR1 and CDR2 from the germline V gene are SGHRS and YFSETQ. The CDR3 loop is CASSDTGWGTEAFF. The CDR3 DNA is TGCGCCAGCAGCGATACAGGGTGGGGCACTGAAGCTTTCTTT.

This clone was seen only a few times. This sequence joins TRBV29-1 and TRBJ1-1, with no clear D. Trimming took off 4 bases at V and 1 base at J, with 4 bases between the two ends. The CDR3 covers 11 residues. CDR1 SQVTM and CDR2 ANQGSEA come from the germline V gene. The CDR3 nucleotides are TGCAGCGTTGCACAGAACACTGAAGCTTTCTTT. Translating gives CSVAQNTEAFF.

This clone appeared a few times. The CDR3: CASSLGAAETQYF. DNA of the CDR3: TGTGCCAGCAGCTTAGGGGCAGCAGAGACCCAGTACTTC. The chain carries TRBV11-1 and TRBJ2-5; D remains ambiguous. Trimming stripped 1 base from V and 4 bases from J, with 7 bases between. The CDR3 contains 13 residues. Germline values: CDR1 SGHAT, CDR2 FQDESV (reference sequence). Full variable domain (missing parts from reference TRBV11-1 and TRBJ2-5): EAEVAQSPRYKITEKSQAVAFWCDPISGHATLYWYRQILGQGPELLVQFQDESVVDDSQLPKDRFSAERLKGVDSTLKIQPAELGDSAMYLCASSLGAAETQYFGPGTRLLVL.

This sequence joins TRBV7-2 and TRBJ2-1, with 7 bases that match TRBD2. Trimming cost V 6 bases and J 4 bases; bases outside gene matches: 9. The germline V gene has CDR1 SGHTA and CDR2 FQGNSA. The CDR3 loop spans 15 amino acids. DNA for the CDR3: TGTGCCAGCAGTCTTTTGGGGGGGGGATACAATGAGCAGTTCTTC. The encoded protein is CASSLLGGGYNEQFF. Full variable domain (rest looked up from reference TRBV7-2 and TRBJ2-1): GAGVSQSPSNKVTEKGKDVELRCDPISGHTALYWYRQSLGQGLEFLIYFQGNSAPDKSGLPSDRFSAERTGGSVSTLTIQRTQQEDSAVYLCASSLLGGGYNEQFFGPGTRLTVL.

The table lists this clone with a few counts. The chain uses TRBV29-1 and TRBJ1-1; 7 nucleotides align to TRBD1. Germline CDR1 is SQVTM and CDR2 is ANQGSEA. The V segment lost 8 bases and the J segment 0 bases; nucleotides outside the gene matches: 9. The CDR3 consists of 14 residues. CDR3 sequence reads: CSITQGGMNTEAFF. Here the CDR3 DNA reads TGCAGCATTACTCAGGGGGGCATGAACACTGAAGCTTTCTTT.

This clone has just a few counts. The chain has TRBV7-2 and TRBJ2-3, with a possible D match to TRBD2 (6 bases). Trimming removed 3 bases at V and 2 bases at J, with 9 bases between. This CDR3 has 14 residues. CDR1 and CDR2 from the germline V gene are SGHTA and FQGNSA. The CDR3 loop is CASSFGGSTDTQYF. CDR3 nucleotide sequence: TGTGCCAGCAGCTTTGGGGGGTCCACAGATACGCAGTATTTT.